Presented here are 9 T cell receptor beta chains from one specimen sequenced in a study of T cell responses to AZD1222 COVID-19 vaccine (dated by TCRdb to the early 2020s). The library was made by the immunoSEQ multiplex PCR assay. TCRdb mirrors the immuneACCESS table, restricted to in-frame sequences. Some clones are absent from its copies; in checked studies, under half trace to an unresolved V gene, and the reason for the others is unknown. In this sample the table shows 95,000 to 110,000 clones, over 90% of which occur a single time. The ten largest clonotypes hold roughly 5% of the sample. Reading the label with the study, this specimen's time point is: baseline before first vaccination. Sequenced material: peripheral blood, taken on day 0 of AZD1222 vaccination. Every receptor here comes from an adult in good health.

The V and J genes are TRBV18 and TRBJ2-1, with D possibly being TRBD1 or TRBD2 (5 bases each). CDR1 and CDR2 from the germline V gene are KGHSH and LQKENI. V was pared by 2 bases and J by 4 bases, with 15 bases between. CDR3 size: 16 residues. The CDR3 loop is CASSPLGAGVYNEQFF. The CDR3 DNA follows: TGTGCCAGCTCACCATTAGGGGCGGGTGTTTACAATGAGCAGTTCTTC.

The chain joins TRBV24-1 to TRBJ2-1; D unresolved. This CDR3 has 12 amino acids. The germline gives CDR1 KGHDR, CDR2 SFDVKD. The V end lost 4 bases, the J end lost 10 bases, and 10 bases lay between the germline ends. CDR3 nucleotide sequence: TGTGCCACCAGTGAGTCCAGAAGAGAGCAGTTCTTC. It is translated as CATSESRREQFF.

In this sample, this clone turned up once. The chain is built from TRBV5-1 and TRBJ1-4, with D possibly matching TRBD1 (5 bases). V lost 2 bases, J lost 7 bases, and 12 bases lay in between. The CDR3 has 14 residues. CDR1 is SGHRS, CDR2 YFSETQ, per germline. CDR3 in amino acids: CASSLQASGEKLFF. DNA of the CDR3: TGCGCCAGCAGCTTACAGGCGAGCGGTGAAAAACTGTTTTTT.

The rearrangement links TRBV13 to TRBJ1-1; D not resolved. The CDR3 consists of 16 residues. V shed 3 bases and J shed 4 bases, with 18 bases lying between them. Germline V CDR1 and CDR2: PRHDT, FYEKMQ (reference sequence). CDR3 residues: CASSLVTALKSTEAFF. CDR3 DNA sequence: TGTGCCAGCAGCTTGGTAACAGCCTTAAAAAGCACTGAAGCTTTCTTT. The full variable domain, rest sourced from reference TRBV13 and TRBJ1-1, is AAGVIQSPRHLIKEKRETATLKCYPIPRHDTVYWYQQGPGQDPQFLISFYEKMQSDKGSIPDRFSAQQFSDYHSELNMSSLELGDSALYFCASSLVTALKSTEAFFGQGTRLTVV.

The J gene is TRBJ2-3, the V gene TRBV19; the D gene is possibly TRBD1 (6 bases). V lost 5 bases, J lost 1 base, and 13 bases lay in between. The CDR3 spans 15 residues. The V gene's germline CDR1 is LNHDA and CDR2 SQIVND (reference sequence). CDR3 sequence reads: CASSPNHRGTDTQYF. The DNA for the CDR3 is TGTGCCAGTAGTCCGAACCACAGGGGCACAGATACGCAGTATTTT.

The DNA of the CDR3 is TGTGCCAGCTCGCGACATGCGGAGGACACTGAAGCTTTCTTT. Its translation is CASSRHAEDTEAFF. The V gene is TRBV18, the J gene TRBJ1-1; D call uncertain. Per the germline V gene, CDR1 is KGHSH and CDR2 is LQKENI. Between the trimmed V and J ends, which lost 6 bases and 3 bases, there was a span of 14 bases. CDR3 length: 14 residues. Full variable domain (outside the CDR3, taken from reference TRBV18 and TRBJ1-1): NAGVMQNPRHLVRRRGQEARLRCSPMKGHSHVYWYRQLPEEGLKFMVYLQKENIIDESGMPKERFSAEFPKEGPSILRIQQVVRGDSAAYFCASSRHAEDTEAFFGQGTRLTVV.

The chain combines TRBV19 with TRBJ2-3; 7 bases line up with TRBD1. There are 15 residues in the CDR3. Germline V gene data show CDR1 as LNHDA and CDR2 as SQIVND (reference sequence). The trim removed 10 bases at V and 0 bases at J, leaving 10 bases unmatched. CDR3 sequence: CATAPDRVSTDTQYF. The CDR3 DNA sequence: TGTGCCACCGCCCCCGACAGGGTTAGCACAGATACGCAGTATTTT. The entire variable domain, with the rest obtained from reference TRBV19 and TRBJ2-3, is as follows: DGGITQSPKYLFRKEGQNVTLSCEQNLNHDAMYWYRQDPGQGLRLIYYSQIVNDFQKGDIAEGYSVSREKKESFPLTVTSAQKNPTAFYLCATAPDRVSTDTQYFGPGTRLTVL.

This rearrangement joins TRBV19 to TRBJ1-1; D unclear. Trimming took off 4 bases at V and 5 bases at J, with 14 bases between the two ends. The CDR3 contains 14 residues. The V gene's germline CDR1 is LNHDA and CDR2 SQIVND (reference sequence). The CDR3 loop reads CASSKTSRTTEAFF. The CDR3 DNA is TGTGCCAGTAGTAAGACGTCAAGAACGACTGAAGCTTTCTTT.

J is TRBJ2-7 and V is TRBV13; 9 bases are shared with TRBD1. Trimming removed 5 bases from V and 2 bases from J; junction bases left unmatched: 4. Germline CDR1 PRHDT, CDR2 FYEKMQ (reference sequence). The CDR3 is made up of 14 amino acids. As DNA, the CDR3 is TGTGCCAGCAGCGTCGGGGACAGGGCCTACGAGCAGTACTTC. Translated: CASSVGDRAYEQYF.